A single sample is the source of the 30 T cell receptor beta chains below, sequenced in a study of vaccination and CD4 T cells after COVID-19. Documented treatment: approximately nine-day PBMC culture with coronavirus spike peptide pools or control peptides (ViraFEST assay). An Oncomine TCR Beta short-read assay was used to sequence the DNA from cultured CD4+ T cells. TCRdb reanalysed the PCR reads using MiXCR and keeps one entry per CDR3 protein. The sample has under 25,000 distinct CDR3 sequences; roughly two fifths are singletons. These receptors' antigens are unknown. Sequencing was performed on CD4+ T cells from blood, cultured in vitro, taken before SARS-CoV-2 vaccination. The source is a human donor who had recovered from COVID-19.

This clonotype turned up a few times. This rearrangement joins TRBV6-5 to TRBJ1-2; no clear D. The germline gives CDR1 MNHEY, CDR2 SVGAGI. Trimming shortened V by 4 bases and J by 5 bases, and 11 bases separated the two germline ends. This CDR3 spans 13 amino acids. The CDR3 DNA sequence: TGTGCCAGCAGTTCTCGACAACCATATGGCTACACCTTC. The encoded protein is CASSSRQPYGYTF.

The gene calls are TRBV7-9 and TRBJ2-2; 9 bases map to TRBD1. CDR3 length equals 15 residues. The V gene end was trimmed by 4 bases and the J gene end by 6 bases; junction bases not matched to a gene: 6. The germline V gene encodes CDR1 SEHNR and CDR2 FQNEAQ (reference sequence). This chain's CDR3 is CASSSRTGAAGELFF. Written as DNA, the CDR3 is TGTGCCAGCAGCTCCCGGACAGGGGCGGCCGGGGAGCTGTTTTTT.

The chain recombines TRBV2 with TRBJ1-6; D call uncertain. V lost 4 bases and J lost 8, with 9 bases in between. This CDR3 comprises 13 residues. Per the germline V gene, CDR1 is SNHLY and CDR2 is FYNNEI. This CDR3 reads CASSVGGYSPLHF. The CDR3 nucleotides are TGTGCCAGCAGTGTCGGCGGGTATTCACCCCTCCACTTT.

The rearrangement uses TRBV19 and TRBJ2-3; D is unclear. This CDR3 spans 14 amino acids. V was cut by 3 bases and J by 0 bases, with 7 bases left in between. Germline V CDR1 and CDR2: LNHDA, SQIVND (reference sequence). This chain's CDR3 is CASSIAVSTDTQYF. Here the CDR3 DNA reads TGTGCCAGTAGTATCGCGGTTAGCACAGATACGCAGTATTTT.

This rearrangement joins TRBV6-2 or TRBV6-3 to TRBJ2-1; TRBD1 or TRBD2 may be the D gene (5 bases each). CDR3 length: 14 amino acids. Germline V gene sequence: CDR1 MNHEY, CDR2 SVGEGT. Trimming pared 2 bases from V and 5 bases from J, leaving 10 bases between. The CDR3 is CASSYGGTHNEQFF. The DNA of the CDR3 is TGTGCCAGCAGTTACGGGGGAACCCACAATGAGCAGTTCTTC.

V and J are TRBV24-1 and TRBJ2-1; weak D call: TRBD1 (6 bases). V was cut by 4 bases and J by 1 base, with 10 bases left in between. This CDR3 region has 15 residues. From germline, CDR1 is KGHDR and CDR2 SFDVKD. Here the CDR3 DNA reads TGTGCCACCAGTGACCAGACAGGTTCCTACAATGAGCAGTTCTTC. Translation gives CATSDQTGSYNEQFF.

The chain employs TRBV7-2 and TRBJ2-1; TRBD2 matches at 8 bases. From germline, CDR1 is SGHTA and CDR2 FQGNSA. Losses at the gene ends were 5 bases for V and 10 bases for J; bases not matched to a gene: 22. This CDR3 is built from 18 residues. The CDR3 DNA reads TGTGCCAGCAGCCCCCAAAGCGGGAGCTCATTGGAACAATGGGAGCAGTTCTTC. This sequence encodes CASSPQSGSSLEQWEQFF. Full variable domain (remainder filled in from reference TRBV7-2 and TRBJ2-1): GAGVSQSPSNKVTEKGKDVELRCDPISGHTALYWYRQSLGQGLEFLIYFQGNSAPDKSGLPSDRFSAERTGGSVSTLTIQRTQQEDSAVYLCASSPQSGSSLEQWEQFFGPGTRLTVL.

This clonotype was seen just once. J is TRBJ2-1 and V is TRBV24-1, with TRBD1 matching 8 bases. V trimming: 6 bases; J trimming: 7 bases; junction bases outside the gene matches: 7. CDR1 and CDR2 from the germline V gene are KGHDR and SFDVKD. The CDR3 consists of 14 residues. The CDR3 loop is CATSTQGAANEQFF. CDR3 nucleotide sequence: TGTGCCACCAGTACTCAGGGGGCGGCAAATGAGCAGTTCTTC.

This clonotype turned up a few times. The V gene is TRBV20-1, the J gene TRBJ2-3; possibly TRBD2 for D (7 bases). The germline V gene has CDR1 DFQATT and CDR2 SNEGSKA (reference sequence). Trimming cost V 0 bases and J 6 bases, with 16 bases left between them. The CDR3 length is 15 residues. The CDR3: CSARDFAGAGDTQYF. DNA for the CDR3: TGCAGTGCTAGAGATTTCGCGGGGGCGGGGGATACGCAGTATTTT.

This clonotype was picked up a small number of times. Here the CDR3 reads CASSLTTFSEAFF. CDR3 bases: TGTGCCAGCAGTCTTACTACATTCTCTGAAGCTTTCTTT. The J gene is TRBJ1-1, the V gene TRBV7-3; no firm D call. The V end was cut by 6 bases, the J end by 6 bases, with 14 bases between. In germline, CDR1 is SGHTA, CDR2 FQGTGA. This CDR3 region has 13 residues.

The chain has TRBV14 and TRBJ2-7, with D possibly TRBD2 on 5 matching bases. Germline V CDR1 and CDR2: SGHDN, FVKESK. Trimming stripped 0 bases from V and 7 bases from J, with 10 bases between. CDR3 size: 13 residues. The CDR3 DNA reads TGTGCCAGCAGCCAAGATCGGACGGGGGAGCAGTACTTC. Amino acid sequence: CASSQDRTGEQYF.

The gene calls are TRBV10-3 and TRBJ1-1; possibly TRBD1 for D (5 bases). This CDR3 has 15 residues. With 2 bases removed from V and 0 bases from J, the gap between germline ends came to 10 bases. The germline V gene has CDR1 ENHRY and CDR2 SYGVKD. The CDR3 DNA sequence: TGTGCCATCAGTGAGCAGGAGGGACTGAACACTGAAGCTTTCTTT. This gives the protein CAISEQEGLNTEAFF.

This clonotype was recorded a few times. The chain links TRBV20-1 to TRBJ1-1, with D possibly being TRBD1 (6 bases). This CDR3 comprises 11 residues. The germline gives CDR1 DFQATT, CDR2 SNEGSKA (reference sequence). Trimming stripped 4 bases from V and 8 bases from J, with 11 bases between. CDR3 region: CSANRDPEAFF. In nucleotides, the CDR3 is TGCAGTGCTAACAGGGACCCCGAAGCTTTCTTT.

J is TRBJ2-7 and V is TRBV20-1, with TRBD1 matching over 9 bases. Germline V gives CDR1 DFQATT, CDR2 SNEGSKA (reference sequence). CDR3 length: 14 residues. V shed 1 base, J shed 2 bases, and the junction held 3 bases outside the gene matches. The CDR3 loop reads CSARGDREPYEQYF. The DNA for the CDR3 is TGCAGTGCTAGAGGGGACAGGGAACCCTACGAGCAGTACTTC.

The chain couples TRBV6-5 to TRBJ2-7; perhaps D is TRBD1 or TRBD2 (5 bases each). The V end lost 2 bases, the J end lost 6 bases, and 11 bases lay between the germline ends. CDR1 is MNHEY and CDR2 is SVGAGI in the germline V gene. This CDR3 contains 13 residues. The CDR3: CASSYRRGPEQYF. In DNA, the CDR3 is TGTGCCAGCAGTTACCGTCGGGGACCCGAGCAGTACTTC.

This chain links TRBV20-1 with TRBJ1-5, with TRBD1 matching 7 bases. Looked up from germline, CDR1 is DFQATT and CDR2 is SNEGSKA (reference sequence). The CDR3 is 13 residues long. J lost 3 bases, V lost 4 bases, and 3 bases had no gene match. DNA for the CDR3: TGCAGTGCTACAGGACAGGTCAATCAGCCCCAGCATTTT. This codes for CSATGQVNQPQHF.

The sample holds a few counts of this clonotype. The chain is built from TRBV10-2 and TRBJ1-5; D perhaps matches TRBD1 (6 bases). Trimming pared 3 bases from V and 7 bases from J, leaving 10 bases between. The germline V gene has CDR1 WSHSY and CDR2 SAAADI. CDR3 length: 13 amino acids. Here the CDR3 DNA reads TGCGCCAGCAGTGAACAGGGTAGACAGCCCCAGCATTTT. This codes for CASSEQGRQPQHF.

J is TRBJ2-2 and V is TRBV7-9; D might be TRBD1 (6 bases). Trimming took 2 bases from V and 5 from J, leaving 6 bases between them. Germline CDR1 is SEHNR and CDR2 is FQNEAQ (reference sequence). CDR3 length: 13 amino acids. As DNA, the CDR3 is TGTGCCAGCAGCTTAACAGGGACCGGGGAGCTGTTTTTT. This gives the protein CASSLTGTGELFF.

The chain uses TRBV25-1 and TRBJ2-2; D gene uncertain. The CDR3 covers 12 residues. The ends were cut back, 2 bases at V and 6 bases at J, with 4 bases in the middle. Germline V gene lookup returns CDR1 MGHDK and CDR2 SYGVNS. This chain's CDR3 is CASSETAGELFF. The CDR3 DNA reads TGTGCCAGCAGTGAAACAGCCGGGGAGCTGTTTTTT.

The chain recombines TRBV7-2 with TRBJ2-3; the D is unclear. V lost 5 bases to trimming and J lost 2 bases, with 5 bases between them. This CDR3 spans 12 amino acids. In germline, CDR1 is SGHTA, CDR2 FQGNSA. CDR3 coding DNA: TGTGCCAGCAGCCCCGACACAGATACGCAGTATTTT. This translates into CASSPDTDTQYF. Looking up the rest from reference TRBV7-2 and TRBJ2-3 gives the full variable domain: GAGVSQSPSNKVTEKGKDVELRCDPISGHTALYWYRQSLGQGLEFLIYFQGNSAPDKSGLPSDRFSAERTGGSVSTLTIQRTQQEDSAVYLCASSPDTDTQYFGPGTRLTVL.

This clonotype was counted a few times. V gene TRBV7-2 combines with J gene TRBJ2-5, with D possibly matching TRBD2 (5 bases). Trimming took 1 base from V and 5 from J, leaving 14 bases between them. Germline-derived CDR1 and CDR2 are SGHTA and FQGNSA. The CDR3 extends over 15 amino acids. The DNA of the CDR3 is TGTGCCAGCAGCTTAGGATCGGGAATTCGGGAGACCCAGTACTTC. It is translated as CASSLGSGIRETQYF.

This clonotype came up a few times. The V and J genes are TRBV11-3 and TRBJ1-1; the D gene is possibly TRBD1 (6 bases). This CDR3 spans 15 amino acids. Germline lookup yields CDR1 SGHNT and CDR2 YENEEA. V lost 2 bases, J lost 3 bases, and 13 bases lay in between. CDR3 amino acids: CASSLPRGGHTEAFF. CDR3 coding DNA: TGTGCCAGCAGCTTACCCAGGGGAGGGCACACTGAAGCTTTCTTT.

This clonotype was counted between two and nine times. The CDR3 here is CASRKAGRNTGELFF. CDR3 DNA sequence: TGTGCCAGCAGGAAAGCGGGCCGAAACACCGGGGAGCTGTTTTTT. The chain is built from TRBV6-2 or TRBV6-3 and TRBJ2-2; D is perhaps TRBD2 (6 bases). The CDR3 runs 15 residues. Deletions cut 6 bases from V and 2 bases from J, with 13 bases between. Germline CDR1 reads MNHEY; CDR2 reads SVGEGT.

This chain connects TRBV6-2 or TRBV6-3 to TRBJ2-2, with a tentative D call TRBD2 (6 bases). Germline CDR1 and CDR2: MNHEY and SVGEGT. The V gene lost 9 bases and the J gene lost 6 bases, with 11 bases spanning the gap. The CDR3 covers 12 residues. CDR3 amino acids: CASKGLAGELFF. The CDR3 nucleotides read TGTGCCAGTAAGGGACTGGCCGGGGAGCTGTTTTTT.

V is TRBV5-5 and J is TRBJ2-7, with D uncertain. Per the germline V gene, CDR1 is SGHKS and CDR2 is YYEKEE (reference sequence). The CDR3 is 11 residues long. Trimming cost V 0 bases and J 4 bases, with 2 bases left between them. CDR3 in amino acids: CASSLEYEQYF. CDR3 bases: TGTGCCAGCAGCTTGGAATACGAGCAGTACTTC.

This chain connects TRBV6-1 to TRBJ2-7; D may correspond to TRBD1 or TRBD2 (5 bases each). Between the trimmed V and J ends, which lost 6 bases and 3 bases, there was a span of 9 bases. Looked up from germline, CDR1 is MNHNS and CDR2 is SASEGT. The CDR3 loop spans 12 amino acids. CDR3 sequence (DNA): TGTGCCAGCAGGGGGGACCGCTACGAGCAGTACTTC. Its protein is CASRGDRYEQYF.

This clonotype was counted only a few times. This chain connects TRBV29-1 to TRBJ1-1, with 9 bases fitting TRBD1. This CDR3 is 15 amino acids long. With V trimmed by 6 bases and J by 4 bases, 12 bases remained unmatched. Looked up from germline, CDR1 is SQVTM and CDR2 is ANQGSEA. CDR3 in amino acids: CSVVRDRDLSTEAFF. Written as DNA, the CDR3 is TGCAGCGTGGTCCGGGACAGGGATTTGAGCACTGAAGCTTTCTTT.

This clonotype has just a few counts. V gene TRBV12-3 or TRBV12-4 combines with J gene TRBJ2-7, with D possibly being TRBD2 (5 bases). This CDR3 has 14 amino acids. The ends were cut back, 3 bases at V and 4 bases at J, with 13 bases in the middle. The CDR3 nucleotides read TGTGCCAGCAGTTTGGGGAGTAGTGGGTACGAGCAGTACTTC. The encoded protein is CASSLGSSGYEQYF.

The chain couples TRBV6-1 to TRBJ1-1, with D perhaps matching TRBD1 (5 bases). This CDR3 is 14 amino acids long. CDR1 and CDR2 from the germline V gene are MNHNS and SASEGT. V shed 6 bases and J shed 3 bases, with 14 bases lying between them. The CDR3 DNA follows: TGTGCCAGCAGACAAAGGGGATTAGACACTGAAGCTTTCTTT. Its protein product is CASRQRGLDTEAFF.

CDR3 nucleotide sequence: TGTGCCAGCAGCGACCTGGGAGGGGCCCGGAACACTGAAGCTTTCTTT. Translated: CASSDLGGARNTEAFF. This chain links TRBV7-3 with TRBJ1-1; tentative D call: TRBD1 (5 bases). Germline lookup yields CDR1 SGHTA and CDR2 FQGTGA. Trimming left V 5 bases short and J 1 base short, with 17 bases between. The CDR3 is 16 amino acids.